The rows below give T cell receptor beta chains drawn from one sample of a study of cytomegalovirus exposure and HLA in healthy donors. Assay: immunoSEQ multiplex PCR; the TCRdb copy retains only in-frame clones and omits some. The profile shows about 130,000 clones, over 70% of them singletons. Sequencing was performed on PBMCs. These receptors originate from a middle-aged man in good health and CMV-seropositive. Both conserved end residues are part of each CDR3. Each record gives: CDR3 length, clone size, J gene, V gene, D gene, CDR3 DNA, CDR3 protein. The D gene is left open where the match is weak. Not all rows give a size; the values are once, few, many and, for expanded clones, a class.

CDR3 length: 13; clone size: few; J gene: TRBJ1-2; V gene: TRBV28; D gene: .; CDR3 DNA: TGTGCCAGCAGTCACGGGACACGCTATGGCTACACCTTC; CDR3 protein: CASSHGTRYGYTF
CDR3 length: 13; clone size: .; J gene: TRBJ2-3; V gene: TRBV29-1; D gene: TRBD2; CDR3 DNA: TGCAGCGTCCCTGTCCGGGGGGCAGATACGCAGTATTTT; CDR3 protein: CSVPVRGADTQYF
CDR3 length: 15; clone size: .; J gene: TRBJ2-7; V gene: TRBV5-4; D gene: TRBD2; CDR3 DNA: TGTGCCAGCAGCGCCCTAACTAGCGGGGTTTACGAGCAGTACTTC; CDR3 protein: CASSALTSGVYEQYF
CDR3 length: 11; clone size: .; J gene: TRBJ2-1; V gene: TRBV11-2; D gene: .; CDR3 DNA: TGTGCCAGCAGCCCGTACAATGAGCAGTTCTTC; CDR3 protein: CASSPYNEQFF
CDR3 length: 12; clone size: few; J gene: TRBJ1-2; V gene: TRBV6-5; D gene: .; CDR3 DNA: TGTGCCAGCAGTTACCGGAGGGATGGCTACACCTTC; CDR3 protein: CASSYRRDGYTF
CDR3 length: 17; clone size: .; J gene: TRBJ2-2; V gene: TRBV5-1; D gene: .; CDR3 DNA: TGCGCCAGCAGCTCCTCCGGGACACCCCCGGGCACCGGGGAGCTGTTTTTT; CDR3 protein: CASSSSGTPPGTGELFF
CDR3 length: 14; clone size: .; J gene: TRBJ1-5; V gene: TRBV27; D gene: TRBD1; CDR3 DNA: TGTGCCAGCAGTTCTGGGACAGGGTATCAGCCCCAGCATTTT; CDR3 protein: CASSSGTGYQPQHF
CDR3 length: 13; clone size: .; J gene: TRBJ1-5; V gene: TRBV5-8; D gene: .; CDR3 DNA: TGTGCCAGCAGCTTGATAAGCAATCAGCCCCAGCATTTT; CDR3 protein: CASSLISNQPQHF
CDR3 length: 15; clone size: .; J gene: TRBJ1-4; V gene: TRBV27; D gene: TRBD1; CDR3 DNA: TGTGCCAGCAGTACCTCGACAGGGAGAAGAGAAAAACTGTTTTTT; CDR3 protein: CASSTSTGRREKLFF
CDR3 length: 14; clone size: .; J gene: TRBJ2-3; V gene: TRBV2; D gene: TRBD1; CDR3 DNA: TGTGCCAGCATGATGAGGGGGCTGACAGATACGCAGTATTTT; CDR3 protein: CASMMRGLTDTQYF
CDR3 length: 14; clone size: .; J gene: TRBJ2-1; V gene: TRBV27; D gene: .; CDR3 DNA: TGTGCCAGCAGTCCCCGGGACACCTACAATGAGCAGTTCTTC; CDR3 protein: CASSPRDTYNEQFF
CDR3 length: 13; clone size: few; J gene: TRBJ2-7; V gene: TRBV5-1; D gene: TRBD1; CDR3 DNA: TGCGCCAGCTCGACAGGGGGTAGCAACGAGCAGTACTTC; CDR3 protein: CASSTGGSNEQYF
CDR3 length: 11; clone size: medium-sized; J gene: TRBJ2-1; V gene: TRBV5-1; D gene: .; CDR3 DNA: TGCGCCAGCAGCCTCCGGGATGAGCAGTTCTTC; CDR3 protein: CASSLRDEQFF
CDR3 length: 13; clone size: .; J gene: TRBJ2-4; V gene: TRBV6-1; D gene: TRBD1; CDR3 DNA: TGTGCCAGCGGTACAGGGGTAGGAAACATTCAGTACTTC; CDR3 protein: CASGTGVGNIQYF
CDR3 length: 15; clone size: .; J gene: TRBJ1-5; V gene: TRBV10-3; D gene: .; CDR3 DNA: TGTGCCATCAGTGAAGAGGGGGAGAGCAATCAGCCCCAGCATTTT; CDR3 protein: CAISEEGESNQPQHF
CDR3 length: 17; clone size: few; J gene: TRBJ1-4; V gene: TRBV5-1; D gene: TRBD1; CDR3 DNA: TGCGCCAGCAGCTATGGACAGGGTCAATTTAGTAATGAAAAACTGTTTTTT; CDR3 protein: CASSYGQGQFSNEKLFF